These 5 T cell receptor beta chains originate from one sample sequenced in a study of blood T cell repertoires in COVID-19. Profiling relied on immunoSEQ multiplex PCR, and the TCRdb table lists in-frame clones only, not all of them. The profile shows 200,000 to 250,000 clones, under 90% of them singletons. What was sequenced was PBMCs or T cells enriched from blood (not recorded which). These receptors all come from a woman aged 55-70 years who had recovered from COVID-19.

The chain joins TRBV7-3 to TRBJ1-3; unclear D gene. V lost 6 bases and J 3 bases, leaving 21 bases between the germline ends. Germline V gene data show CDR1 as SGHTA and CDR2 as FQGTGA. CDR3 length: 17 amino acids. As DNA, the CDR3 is TGTGCCAGCAGTTCCGTCGGGTTGAAGTCTCGTGGAAACACCATATATTTT. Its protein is CASSSVGLKSRGNTIYF.

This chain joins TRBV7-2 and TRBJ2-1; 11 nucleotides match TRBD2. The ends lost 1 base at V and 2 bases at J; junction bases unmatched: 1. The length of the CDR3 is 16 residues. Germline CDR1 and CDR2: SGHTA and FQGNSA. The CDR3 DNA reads TGTGCCAGCAGCTTAGTGGGACTAGCGGCCTACAATGAGCAGTTCTTC. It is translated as CASSLVGLAAYNEQFF.

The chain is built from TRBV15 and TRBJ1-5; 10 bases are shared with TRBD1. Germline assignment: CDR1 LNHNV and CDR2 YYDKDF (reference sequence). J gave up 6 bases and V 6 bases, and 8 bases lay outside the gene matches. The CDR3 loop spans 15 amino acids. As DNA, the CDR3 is TGTGCCACCAGAGCGGACAGGGGGACCAGTCAGCCCCAGCATTTT. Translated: CATRADRGTSQPQHF.

The CDR3 coding sequence is TGTGCCAGCAGCCCTCCCCGACAGGAGTTCTATGGCTACACCTTC. This translates into CASSPPRQEFYGYTF. The chain employs TRBV7-8 and TRBJ1-2; TRBD1 is a possible D gene (6 bases). Per germline, CDR1 SGHVS and CDR2 FQNEAQ. The CDR3 spans 15 residues. Trimming removed 5 bases at V and 4 bases at J, with 17 bases between.

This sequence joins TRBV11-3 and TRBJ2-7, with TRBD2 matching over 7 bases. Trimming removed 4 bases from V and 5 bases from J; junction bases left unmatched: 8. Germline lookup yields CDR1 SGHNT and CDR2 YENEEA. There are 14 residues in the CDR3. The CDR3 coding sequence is TGTGCCAGCAGCTCCTGGGAGGGTTCGGACGAGCAGTACTTC. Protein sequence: CASSSWEGSDEQYF.